These 18 T cell receptor beta chains were all obtained from the same sample, sequenced in a study of PD-1 blockade in classical Hodgkin lymphoma. Some clones are missing from TCRdb's copy, which holds only in-frame ones; the method was immunoSEQ multiplex PCR. The table includes around 31,000 clones, approximately 85% detected once. Time point of the sample: cycle 4 day 1 (C4D1), after 6 weeks of nivolumab. Each of the patients experienced relapse following autologous stem cell transplantation, and their brentuximab vedotin exposure differed. The sequences come from peripheral blood mononuclear cells (PBMCs), collected before the fourth cycle of nivolumab. These receptors were obtained from a human donor with classical Hodgkin lymphoma.

CDR3 DNA: TGTGCCAGCAGCCCAGGACAGGGAGGTGCAACTAATGAAAAACTGTTTTTT. Translation gives CASSPGQGGATNEKLFF. The gene calls are TRBV4-2 and TRBJ1-4, with TRBD1 matching 8 bases. The CDR3 runs 17 residues. The V segment lost 4 bases and the J segment 0 bases; nucleotides outside the gene matches: 7. The V gene's germline CDR1 is LGHNA and CDR2 YNFKEQ.

The chain has TRBV18 and TRBJ1-1, with D tentatively TRBD1 (5 bases). The CDR3 runs 15 residues. Trimming stripped 1 base from V and 1 base from J, with 10 bases between. Germline values: CDR1 KGHSH, CDR2 LQKENI. In DNA form, the CDR3 reads TGTGCCAGCTCACCACAGGGGCCGGGGAACACTGAAGCTTTCTTT. The encoded protein is CASSPQGPGNTEAFF.

This clone was detected only a few times. The rearrangement uses TRBV9 and TRBJ2-5; D is perhaps TRBD1 or TRBD2 (5 bases each). The CDR3 runs 14 residues. Germline CDR1 reads SGDLS; CDR2 reads YYNGEE. Trimming took off 3 bases at V and 0 bases at J, with 9 bases between the two ends. Here the CDR3 reads CASSAGRNQETQYF. CDR3 sequence (DNA): TGTGCCAGCAGCGCGGGACGGAACCAAGAGACCCAGTACTTC.

This sequence joins TRBV28 and TRBJ2-7, with 7 nucleotides matching TRBD1. This CDR3 region has 18 residues. CDR1 and CDR2 (germline): MDHEN, SYDVKM. Trimming took 5 bases from V and 0 from J; bases not matched to a gene: 16. The CDR3 loop reads CASSRLNPGQSNSYEQYV. CDR3 sequence (DNA): TGTGCCAGCAGTCGCCTCAATCCGGGACAGTCCAACTCCTACGAGCAGTACGTC.

The chain has TRBV7-3 and TRBJ2-3; D is ambiguous. CDR1 and CDR2 (germline): SGHTA, FQGTGA. The CDR3 spans 12 residues. With 4 bases removed from V and 5 bases from J, the gap between germline ends came to 7 bases. The chain's CDR3 is CASSWNLDTQYF. CDR3 sequence (DNA): TGTGCCAGCAGCTGGAACCTAGATACGCAGTATTTT. The full variable domain, its missing parts supplied by reference TRBV7-3 and TRBJ2-3, is GAGVSQTPSNKVTEKGKYVELRCDPISGHTALYWYRQSLGQGPEFLIYFQGTGAADDSGLPNDRFFAVRPEGSVSTLKIQRTERGDSAVYLCASSWNLDTQYFGPGTRLTVL.

The chain joins TRBV27 to TRBJ1-5; TRBD1 is a possible D gene (6 bases). The CDR3 loop spans 17 amino acids. Deletions cut 3 bases from V and 7 bases from J, with 22 bases between. Germline CDR1 is MNHEY and CDR2 is SMNVEV (reference sequence). CDR3 sequence reads: CASSFKGVRGARQPQHF. The CDR3 nucleotides are TGTGCCAGCAGTTTCAAAGGCGTTCGGGGGGCGCGACAGCCCCAGCATTTT.

The V and J genes are TRBV4-3 and TRBJ1-1; no definite D call. Germline CDR1 is LGHNA and CDR2 is YSLEER. Trimming shortened V by 4 bases and J by 6 bases, and 18 bases separated the two germline ends. The CDR3 is 15 amino acids. The CDR3 DNA follows: TGCGCCAGCAGCCGGTTAAACAGCCTTAGCTCTGAAGCTTTCTTT. Encoded protein: CASSRLNSLSSEAFF.

This clone appeared a single time. This sequence joins TRBV27 and TRBJ1-1; TRBD1 agrees at 7 bases. With V trimmed by 5 bases and J by 4 bases, 7 bases remained unmatched. CDR3 size: 14 residues. From germline, CDR1 is MNHEY and CDR2 SMNVEV (reference sequence). The chain's CDR3 is CASSKQGLGTEAFF. DNA of the CDR3: TGTGCCAGCAGTAAACAGGGGTTAGGCACTGAAGCTTTCTTT.

J is TRBJ2-6 and V is TRBV19; possibly TRBD1 for D (6 bases). Trimming took 5 bases from V and 0 from J, leaving 17 bases between them. This CDR3 has 18 amino acids. The germline V gene has CDR1 LNHDA and CDR2 SQIVND (reference sequence). The CDR3 nucleotides are TGTGCCAGTAGTTTACAAGGGACATTACGCTCTGGGGCCAACGTCCTGACTTTC. Its protein is CASSLQGTLRSGANVLTF.

V is TRBV19 and J is TRBJ2-7; D is possibly TRBD2 (6 bases). Trimming pared 5 bases from V and 6 bases from J, leaving 11 bases between. Germline V gene data show CDR1 as LNHDA and CDR2 as SQIVND (reference sequence). The CDR3 runs to 12 residues. CDR3 DNA: TGTGCCAGTAGTTTGGGCGGGGCCGAGCAGTACTTC. Translation: CASSLGGAEQYF.

The chain uses TRBV28 and TRBJ1-6; D remains unclear. The V end was cut by 6 bases, the J end by 7 bases, with 4 bases between. Germline V gene data show CDR1 as MDHEN and CDR2 as SYDVKM. The CDR3 has 11 amino acids. This chain's CDR3 is CASSRNSPLHF. The CDR3 DNA reads as TGTGCCAGCAGCAGGAATTCACCCCTCCACTTT.

The V call is TRBV5-1, the J call TRBJ1-1, with D possibly being TRBD1 (5 bases). Germline V CDR1 and CDR2: SGHRS, YFSETQ. There are 15 residues in the CDR3. Trimming removed 4 bases from V and 2 bases from J, with 15 bases in between. In DNA form, the CDR3 reads TGCGCCAGCAGCCCCAGGGAGGGACTTAACACTGAAGCTTTCTTT. It yields the protein CASSPREGLNTEAFF.

This chain connects TRBV9 to TRBJ2-1; the D gene could be TRBD1 or TRBD2 (6 bases each). The ends were cut back, 4 bases at V and 9 bases at J, with 20 bases in the middle. CDR1 and CDR2 from the germline V gene are SGDLS and YYNGEE. The CDR3 consists of 15 residues. DNA of the CDR3: TGTGCCAGCAGCTGGCAAACTTCCGGGGGCGGTGAGCAGTTCTTC. Translated, it gives CASSWQTSGGGEQFF.

The rearrangement joins TRBV19 to TRBJ1-1, with 7 bases lining up with TRBD1. Germline V lookup: CDR1 LNHDA, CDR2 SQIVND (reference sequence). This CDR3 spans 15 amino acids. V was clipped by 5 bases and J by 3 bases; unmatched bases: 9. CDR3 residues: CASSENRGSYTEAFF. CDR3 coding DNA: TGTGCCAGTAGTGAAAACAGGGGTTCGTACACTGAAGCTTTCTTT.

This chain uses TRBV5-8 with TRBJ2-6; the D gene could be TRBD1 or TRBD2 (5 bases each). The V and J ends lost 4 bases and 1 base respectively, with 15 bases between them. The CDR3 sequence is 17 residues long. CDR1 is SGHTS, CDR2 YDEGEE, per germline. The CDR3 reads CASSPRGPFSGANVLTF. In DNA, the CDR3 is TGTGCCAGCAGCCCCCGGGGCCCTTTTTCTGGGGCCAACGTCCTGACTTTC.

CDR3 sequence (DNA): TGTGCCATCAGTGATTTTACTAGCGGTAGCTCCTACAATGAGCAGTTCTTC. Amino acids: CAISDFTSGSSYNEQFF. This rearrangement joins TRBV10-3 to TRBJ2-1; 8 bases map to TRBD2. This CDR3 comprises 17 residues. CDR1 is ENHRY, CDR2 SYGVKD, per germline. The junction had 7 bases not matched to a gene; V was cut back by 3 bases and J by 0 bases.

The chain carries TRBV10-3 and TRBJ2-1; 9 bases agree with TRBD1. Germline V gene sequence: CDR1 ENHRY, CDR2 SYGVKD. The CDR3 is made up of 19 amino acids. Germline trimming cut 4 bases from V and 3 bases from J; bases unmatched to any gene: 16. CDR3 region: CAISGSVVGTGTVYNEQFF. The CDR3 coding sequence is TGTGCCATCAGTGGTTCAGTCGTGGGGACAGGGACCGTCTACAATGAGCAGTTCTTC.

The J gene is TRBJ2-3, the V gene TRBV7-2; 8 bases are shared with TRBD1. From germline, CDR1 is SGHTA and CDR2 FQGNSA. V was pared by 0 bases and J by 7 bases, with 6 bases of the junction left unmatched. This CDR3 region has 15 residues. The CDR3 sequence is CASSLAGRGRNTQYF. CDR3 sequence (DNA): TGTGCCAGCAGCTTAGCGGGCAGGGGGCGCAATACGCAGTATTTT.